The 3 T cell receptor beta chains presented below share a single source sample, sequenced in a study of identical twins' blood T cells. TCRdb itself ran the 5' RACE reads through MiXCR, one entry per CDR3 protein. The sample consists of 350,000 to 450,000 distinct CDR3 sequences, around 30% of them appearing once. The sample comprised PBMCs. The source of these receptors is a woman between 18 and 55 years old in good health.

This clonotype was detected many times. The rearrangement joins TRBV3-1 to TRBJ2-1; a weak D match, TRBD2 (6 bases). Germline lookup yields CDR1 LGHDT and CDR2 YNNKEL (reference sequence). This CDR3 has 18 residues. V lost 0 bases, J lost 5 bases, and 20 bases lay in between. Here the CDR3 reads CASSQEDRGSHLHNEQFF. CDR3 DNA: TGTGCCAGCAGCCAAGAGGACCGGGGGAGCCACTTACACAATGAGCAGTTCTTC.

The chain joins TRBV5-1 to TRBJ1-1; maybe TRBD1 (5 bases). The CDR3 runs to 16 residues. The V gene's germline CDR1 is SGHRS and CDR2 YFSETQ. Trimming took 3 bases from V and 0 from J, leaving 15 bases between them. The CDR3 here is CASSSGPSALNTEAFF. The CDR3 DNA is TGCGCCAGCAGCTCGGGACCGTCGGCGCTGAACACTGAAGCTTTCTTT.

This clonotype appeared many times. This chain joins TRBV7-2 and TRBJ2-2; D perhaps matches TRBD1 (6 bases). V shed 4 bases and J shed 4 bases, with 10 bases lying between them. In germline, CDR1 is SGHTA, CDR2 FQGNSA. The CDR3 is 14 amino acids. The CDR3 DNA is TGTGCCAGCAGCTATACAGGGATCACCGGGGAGCTGTTTTTT. This codes for CASSYTGITGELFF. The whole variable domain, remainder taken from reference TRBV7-2 and TRBJ2-2, is GAGVSQSPSNKVTEKGKDVELRCDPISGHTALYWYRQSLGQGLEFLIYFQGNSAPDKSGLPSDRFSAERTGGSVSTLTIQRTQQEDSAVYLCASSYTGITGELFFGEGSRLTVL.